This TCR beta chain was recorded in a study of cytomegalovirus exposure and HLA in healthy donors. Study-level points and caveats: Later on, a genetic analysis was performed. It linked a missense variant in DCLRE1C with V- and J-gene trimming of TCR beta. Clonal expansion was found to be greater in HLA-associated TCR beta chains than in equally common others in a later analysis. The classifier was said to identify cytomegalovirus status with high specificity and sensitivity.

Details on this clone: Its specificity is unknown.

V lost 6 bases to trimming and J lost 0 bases; unmatched junction nucleotides: 4. The CDR3 consists of 14 residues. The germline gives CDR1 MNHEY, CDR2 SMNVEV (reference sequence). The PCR had 60 Vbeta and 13 Jbeta primers. TCRdb's copy holds only in-frame clones and misses some; the assay was immunoSEQ multiplex PCR. The data contain around 200,000 clones, 80% of them singletons. The source material was PBMCs. The source is a boy aged 5-17 years in good health and CMV-seronegative. The chain joins TRBV27 to TRBJ1-1; 7 nucleotides agree with TRBD1. CDR3 loop: CASSWGQLNTEAFF. Here the CDR3 DNA reads TGTGCCAGCAGCTGGGGACAGCTGAACACTGAAGCTTTCTTT.